The table lists the clone carrying this TCR beta chain with many counts. Antigen specificity is unknown. The data belong to a study of T cells in Graves' hyperthyroidism and ophthalmopathy. The study included ophthalmopathy patients with Clinical Activity Score at least 3, NOSPECS grade at least 4 and duration under 3 months. What was amplified from RNA transcripts were TCR beta CDR3 regions. HTBI primers were used for first-round RT-PCR of the TCR CDR3. A single record per CDR3 protein comes from TCRdb applying MiXCR to the multiplex PCR reads. The table shows some 500,000 distinct CDR3 sequences, with more than 15% occurring only once. CDR3 length: 15 amino acids. J lost 5 bases, V lost 2 bases, and 2 bases had no gene match. CDR1 and CDR2 from the germline V gene are KGHSH and LQKENI. Study-level findings and limits: Most thyroid-expanded clonotypes above 0.001 were also found in blood.

Sequenced material: blood. The chain carries TRBV18 and TRBJ2-3; 12 bases align to TRBD2. This TCR derives from a woman in her twenties or thirties with Graves' ophthalmopathy. CDR3 sequence: CASSPRLAGEDTQYF. The DNA of the CDR3 is TGTGCCAGCTCACCAAGACTAGCGGGAGAAGATACGCAGTATTTT.